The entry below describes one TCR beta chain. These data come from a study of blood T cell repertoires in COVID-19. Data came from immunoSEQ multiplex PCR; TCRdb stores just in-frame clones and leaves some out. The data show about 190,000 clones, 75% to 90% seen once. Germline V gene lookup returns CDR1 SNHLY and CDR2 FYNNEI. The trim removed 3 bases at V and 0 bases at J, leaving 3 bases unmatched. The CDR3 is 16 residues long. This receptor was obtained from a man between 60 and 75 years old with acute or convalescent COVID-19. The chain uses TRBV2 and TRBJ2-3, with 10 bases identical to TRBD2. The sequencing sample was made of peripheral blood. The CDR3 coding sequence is TGTGCCAGCAGTGAGGCTAGCGGGAGTAGCACAGATACGCAGTATTTT. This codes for CASSEASGSSTDTQYF.